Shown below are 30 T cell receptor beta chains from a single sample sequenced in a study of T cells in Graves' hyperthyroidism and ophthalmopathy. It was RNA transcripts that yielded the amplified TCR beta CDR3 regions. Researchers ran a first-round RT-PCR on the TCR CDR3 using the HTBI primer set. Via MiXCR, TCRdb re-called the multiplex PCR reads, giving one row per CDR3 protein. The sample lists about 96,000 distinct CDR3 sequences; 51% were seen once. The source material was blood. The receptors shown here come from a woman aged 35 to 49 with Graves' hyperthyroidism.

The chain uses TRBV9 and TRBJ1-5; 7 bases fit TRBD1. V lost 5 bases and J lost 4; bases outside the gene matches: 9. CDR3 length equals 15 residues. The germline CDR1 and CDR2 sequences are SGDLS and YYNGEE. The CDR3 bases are TGTGCCAGCAGAGGTGAAGGGGGCAGGAATCAGCCCCAGCATTTT. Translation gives CASRGEGGRNQPQHF.

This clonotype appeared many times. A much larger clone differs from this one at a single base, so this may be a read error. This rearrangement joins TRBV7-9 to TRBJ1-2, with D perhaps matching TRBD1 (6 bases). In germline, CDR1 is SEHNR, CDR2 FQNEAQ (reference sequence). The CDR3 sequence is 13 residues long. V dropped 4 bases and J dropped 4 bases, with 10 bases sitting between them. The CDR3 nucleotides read TGTGCCAGCAGCTCTACAGGGAGCTATGGCTACACCTTC. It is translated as CASSSTGSYGYTF.

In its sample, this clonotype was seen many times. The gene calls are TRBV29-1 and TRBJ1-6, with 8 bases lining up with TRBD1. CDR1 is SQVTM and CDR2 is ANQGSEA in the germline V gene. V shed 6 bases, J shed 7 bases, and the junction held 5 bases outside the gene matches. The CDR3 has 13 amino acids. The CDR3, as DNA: TGCAGCGTCGACACAGGGGGAAATTCACCCCTCCACTTT. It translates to CSVDTGGNSPLHF.

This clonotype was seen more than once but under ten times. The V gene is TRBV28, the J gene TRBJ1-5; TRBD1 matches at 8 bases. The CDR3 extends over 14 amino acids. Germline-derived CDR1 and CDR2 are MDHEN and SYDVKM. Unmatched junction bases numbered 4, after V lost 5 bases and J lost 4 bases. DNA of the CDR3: TGTGCCAGCAGTCCGACAGGGGAGAATCAGCCCCAGCATTTT. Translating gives CASSPTGENQPQHF.

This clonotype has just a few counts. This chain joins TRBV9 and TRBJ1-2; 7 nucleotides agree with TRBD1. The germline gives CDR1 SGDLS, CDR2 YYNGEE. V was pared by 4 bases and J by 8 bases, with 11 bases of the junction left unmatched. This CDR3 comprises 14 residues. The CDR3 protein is CASSTATGTRGYTF. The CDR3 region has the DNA TGTGCCAGCAGCACCGCGACAGGGACCAGAGGCTACACCTTC.

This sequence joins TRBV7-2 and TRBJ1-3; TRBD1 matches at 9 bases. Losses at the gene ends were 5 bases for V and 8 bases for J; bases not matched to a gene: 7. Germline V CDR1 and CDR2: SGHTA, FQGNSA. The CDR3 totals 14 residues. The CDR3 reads CASSQSGDRDTIYF. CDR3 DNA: TGTGCCAGCAGCCAGAGCGGGGACAGGGACACCATATATTTT.

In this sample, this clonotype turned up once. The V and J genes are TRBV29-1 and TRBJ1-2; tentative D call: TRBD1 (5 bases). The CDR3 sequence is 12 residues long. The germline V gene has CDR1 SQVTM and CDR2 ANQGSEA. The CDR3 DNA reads TGCAGTGAAATAGGGGCGGGCTATGGCTACACCTTC. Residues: CSEIGAGYGYTF.

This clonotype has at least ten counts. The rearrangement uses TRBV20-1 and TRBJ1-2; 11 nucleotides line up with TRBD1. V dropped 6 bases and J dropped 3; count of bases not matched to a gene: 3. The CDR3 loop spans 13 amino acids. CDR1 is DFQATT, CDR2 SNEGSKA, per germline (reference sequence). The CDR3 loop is CSAGTGGDYGYTF. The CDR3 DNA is TGCAGTGCCGGGACAGGGGGGGACTATGGCTACACCTTC.

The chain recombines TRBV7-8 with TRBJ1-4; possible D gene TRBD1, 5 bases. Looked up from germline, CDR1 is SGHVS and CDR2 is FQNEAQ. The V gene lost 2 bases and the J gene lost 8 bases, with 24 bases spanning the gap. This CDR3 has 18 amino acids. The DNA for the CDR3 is TGTGCCAGCAGCTTACCTCCGGGACTAGCGGGGAGGGTGGAAAAACTGTTTTTT. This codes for CASSLPPGLAGRVEKLFF.

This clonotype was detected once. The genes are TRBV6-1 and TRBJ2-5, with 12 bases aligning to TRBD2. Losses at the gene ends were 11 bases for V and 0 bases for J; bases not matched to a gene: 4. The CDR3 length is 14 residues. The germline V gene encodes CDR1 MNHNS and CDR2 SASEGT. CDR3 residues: CAAGTSGYQETQYF. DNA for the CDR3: TGTGCCGCAGGGACTAGCGGGTACCAAGAGACCCAGTACTTC.

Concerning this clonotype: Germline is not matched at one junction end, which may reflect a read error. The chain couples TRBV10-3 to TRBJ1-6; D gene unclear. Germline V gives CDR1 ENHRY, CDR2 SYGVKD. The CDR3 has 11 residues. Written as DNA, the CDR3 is TGTGCCATCAGGGGCGATTCACCCCTCCGCTTT. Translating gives CAIRGDSPLRF.

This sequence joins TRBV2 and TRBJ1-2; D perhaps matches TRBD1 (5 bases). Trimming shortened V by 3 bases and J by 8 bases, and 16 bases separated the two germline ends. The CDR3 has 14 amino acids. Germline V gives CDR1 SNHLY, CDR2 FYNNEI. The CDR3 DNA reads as TGTGCCAGCAGTGACAGGAGGGACCTAGGAGGCTACACCTTC. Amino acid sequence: CASSDRRDLGGYTF.

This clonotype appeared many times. The CDR3 loop reads CASSLADSGPSTDTQYF. CDR3 DNA sequence: TGTGCCAGCAGCTTAGCCGATAGCGGGCCTAGCACAGATACGCAGTATTTT. The genes are TRBV7-9 and TRBJ2-3, with TRBD2 identical over 7 bases. Germline trimming cut 0 bases from V and 0 bases from J; bases unmatched to any gene: 6. From germline, CDR1 is SEHNR and CDR2 FQNEAQ (reference sequence). The CDR3 is 17 residues long.

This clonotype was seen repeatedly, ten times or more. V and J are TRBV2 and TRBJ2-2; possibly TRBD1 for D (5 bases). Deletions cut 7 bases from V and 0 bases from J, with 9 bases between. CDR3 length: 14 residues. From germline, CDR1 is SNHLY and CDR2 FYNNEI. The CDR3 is CASTPDTNTGELFF. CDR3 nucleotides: TGTGCCAGCACTCCGGACACGAACACCGGGGAGCTGTTTTTT.

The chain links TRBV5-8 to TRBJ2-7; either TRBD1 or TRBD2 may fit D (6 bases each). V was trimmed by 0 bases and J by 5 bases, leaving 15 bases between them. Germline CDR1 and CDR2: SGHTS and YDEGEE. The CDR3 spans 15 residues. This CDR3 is CASSLGGSGANEQYF. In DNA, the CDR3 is TGTGCCAGCAGCTTGGGAGGGTCGGGGGCCAACGAGCAGTACTTC.

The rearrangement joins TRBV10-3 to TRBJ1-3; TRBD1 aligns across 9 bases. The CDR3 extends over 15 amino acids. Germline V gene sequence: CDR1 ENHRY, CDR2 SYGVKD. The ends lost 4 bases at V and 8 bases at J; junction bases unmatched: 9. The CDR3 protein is CAISAGSGDRDTIYF. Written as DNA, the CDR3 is TGTGCCATCAGTGCGGGTAGCGGGGACAGGGACACCATATATTTT.

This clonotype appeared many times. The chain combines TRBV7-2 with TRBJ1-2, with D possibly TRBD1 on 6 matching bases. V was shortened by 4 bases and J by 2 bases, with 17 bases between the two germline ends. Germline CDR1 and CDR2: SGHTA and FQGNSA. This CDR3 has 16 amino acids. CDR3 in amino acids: CASSYHPGGPNYGYTF. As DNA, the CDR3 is TGTGCCAGCAGCTACCATCCCGGGGGCCCCAACTATGGCTACACCTTC.

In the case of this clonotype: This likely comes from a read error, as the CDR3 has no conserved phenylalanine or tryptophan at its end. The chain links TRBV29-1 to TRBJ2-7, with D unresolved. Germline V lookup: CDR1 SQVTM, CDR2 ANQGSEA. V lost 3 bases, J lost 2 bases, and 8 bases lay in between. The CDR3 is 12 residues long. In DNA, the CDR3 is TGCAGCGTTGAGGGCGATGCCTACGAGCAGTACTCC. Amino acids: CSVEGDAYEQYS.

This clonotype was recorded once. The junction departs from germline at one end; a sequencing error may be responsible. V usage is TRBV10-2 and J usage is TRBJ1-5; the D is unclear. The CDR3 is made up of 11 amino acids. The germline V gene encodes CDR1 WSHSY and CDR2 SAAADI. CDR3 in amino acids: CASSVGQSQHF. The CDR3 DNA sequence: TGCGCCAGCAGTGTAGGTCAGTCCCAGCATTTT.

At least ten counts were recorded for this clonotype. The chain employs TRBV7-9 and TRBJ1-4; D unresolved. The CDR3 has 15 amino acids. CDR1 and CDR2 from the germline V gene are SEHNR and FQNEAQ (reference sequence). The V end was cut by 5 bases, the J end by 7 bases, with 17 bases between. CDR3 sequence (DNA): TGTGCCAGCAGCCCCTCAGGCCGAGGTGGTGAAAAACTGTTTTTT. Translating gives CASSPSGRGGEKLFF. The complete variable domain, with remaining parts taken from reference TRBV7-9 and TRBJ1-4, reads DTGVSQNPRHKITKRGQNVTFRCDPISEHNRLYWYRQTLGQGPEFLTYFQNEAQLEKSRLLSDRFSAERPKGSFSTLEIQRTEQGDSAMYLCASSPSGRGGEKLFFGSGTQLSVL.

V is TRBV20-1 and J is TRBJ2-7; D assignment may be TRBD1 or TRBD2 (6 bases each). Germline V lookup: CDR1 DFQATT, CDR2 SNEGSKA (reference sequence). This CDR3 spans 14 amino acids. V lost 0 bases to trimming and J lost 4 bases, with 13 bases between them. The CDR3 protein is CSARDPGGRYEQYF. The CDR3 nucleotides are TGCAGTGCTAGAGATCCTGGGGGGCGGTACGAGCAGTACTTC.

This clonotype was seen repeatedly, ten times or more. The CDR3 DNA follows: TGTGCCACCAGCAGAGATCGACGACTCGGGAAGGGCTACACCTTC. Amino acid sequence: CATSRDRRLGKGYTF. The chain recombines TRBV15 with TRBJ1-2, with D unclear. V lost 0 bases and J lost 8, with 16 bases in between. Looked up from germline, CDR1 is LNHNV and CDR2 is YYDKDF (reference sequence). CDR3 length: 15 amino acids.

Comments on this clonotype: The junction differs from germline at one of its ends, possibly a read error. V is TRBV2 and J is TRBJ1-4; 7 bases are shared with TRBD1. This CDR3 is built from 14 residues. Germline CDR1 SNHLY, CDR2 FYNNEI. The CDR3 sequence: CASSAGTADEKLVF. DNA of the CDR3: TGTGCCAGCAGTGCAGGGACAGCGGACGAAAAACTGGTTTTT. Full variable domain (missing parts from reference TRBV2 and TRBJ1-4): EPEVTQTPSHQVTQMGQEVILRCVPISNHLYFYWYRQILGQKVEFLVSFYNNEISEKSEIFDDQFSVERPDGSNFTLKIRSTKLEDSAMYFCASSAGTADEKLVFGSGTQLSVL.

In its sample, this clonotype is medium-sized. The CDR3 coding sequence is TGTGCCACCAGTGATTTGGGTCTAGAAGAGACCCAGTACTTC. Amino acids: CATSDLGLEETQYF. V is TRBV24-1 and J is TRBJ2-5; D not resolved. Germline V gene sequence: CDR1 KGHDR, CDR2 SFDVKD. The CDR3 has 14 amino acids. The ends were cut back, 0 bases at V and 3 bases at J, with 7 bases in the middle.

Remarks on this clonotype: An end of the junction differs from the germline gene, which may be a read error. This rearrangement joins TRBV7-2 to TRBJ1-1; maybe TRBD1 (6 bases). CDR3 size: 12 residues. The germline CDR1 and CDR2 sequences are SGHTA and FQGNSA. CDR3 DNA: TGTACCAGCGGCCGAACAGGGTCTGAAGCTTTCTTC. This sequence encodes CTSGRTGSEAFF.

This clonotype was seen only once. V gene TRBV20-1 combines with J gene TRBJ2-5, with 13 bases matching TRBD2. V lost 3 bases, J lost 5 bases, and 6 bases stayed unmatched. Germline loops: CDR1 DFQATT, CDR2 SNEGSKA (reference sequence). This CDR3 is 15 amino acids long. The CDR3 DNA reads TGCAGTGCTAGTTTCGGACTAGCGGGAGTGGAGACCCAGTACTTC. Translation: CSASFGLAGVETQYF.

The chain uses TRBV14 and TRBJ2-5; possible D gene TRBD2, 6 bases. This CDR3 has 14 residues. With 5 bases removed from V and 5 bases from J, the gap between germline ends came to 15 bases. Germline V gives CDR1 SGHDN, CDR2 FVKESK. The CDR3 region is CASSTSGGAETQYF. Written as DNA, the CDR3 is TGTGCCAGCAGCACATCAGGCGGGGCGGAGACCCAGTACTTC. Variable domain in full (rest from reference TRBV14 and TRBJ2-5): EAGVTQFPSHSVIEKGQTVTLRCDPISGHDNLYWYRRVMGKEIKFLLHFVKESKQDESGMPNNRFLAERTGGTYSTLKVQPAELEDSGVYFCASSTSGGAETQYFGPGTRLLVL.

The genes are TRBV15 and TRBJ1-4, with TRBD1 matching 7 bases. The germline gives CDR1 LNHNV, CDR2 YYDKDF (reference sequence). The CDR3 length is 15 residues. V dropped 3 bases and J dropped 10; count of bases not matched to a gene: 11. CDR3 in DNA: TGTGCCACCAGCAGGGGGGGGACAGTAGTCGGAAAACTGTTTTTT. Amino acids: CATSRGGTVVGKLFF. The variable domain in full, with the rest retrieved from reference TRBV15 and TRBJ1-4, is DAMVIQNPRYQVTQFGKPVTLSCSQTLNHNVMYWYQQKSSQAPKLLFHYYDKDFNNEADTPDNFQSRRPNTSFCFLDIRSPGLGDTAMYLCATSRGGTVVGKLFFGSGTQLSVL.

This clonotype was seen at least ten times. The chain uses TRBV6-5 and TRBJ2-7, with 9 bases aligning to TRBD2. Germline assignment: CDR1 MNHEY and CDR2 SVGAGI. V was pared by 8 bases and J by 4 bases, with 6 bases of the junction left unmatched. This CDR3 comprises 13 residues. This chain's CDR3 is CASGSGSLYEQYF. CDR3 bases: TGTGCCAGCGGTAGCGGGAGTTTGTACGAGCAGTACTTC.

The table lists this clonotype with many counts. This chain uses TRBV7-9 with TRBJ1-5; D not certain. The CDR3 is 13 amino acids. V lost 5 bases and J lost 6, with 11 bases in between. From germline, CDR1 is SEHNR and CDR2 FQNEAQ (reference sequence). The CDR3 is CASSIRVPQPQHF. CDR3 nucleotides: TGTGCCAGCAGCATAAGGGTTCCTCAGCCCCAGCATTTT.